Listed below are T cell receptor beta chains from one sample, sequenced in a study of cytomegalovirus exposure and HLA in healthy donors. The table came from immunoSEQ multiplex PCR; TCRdb's copy has only in-frame clones and leaves some out. The profile covers about 88,000 clones, with approximately 96% appearing a single time and around 0.78% taken by the ten largest. Specimen: PBMCs. These receptors were taken from a young man in good health and CMV-seronegative. The conserved cysteine and the conserved F or W are not part of the CDR3 here. Fields, in order: J gene, V gene, CDR3 protein.

TRBJ2-1 TRBV19 ASSISGSSYNEQF
TRBJ1-2 TRBV4-3 ASSQLPGTGHYGYT
TRBJ2-7 TRBV4-1 ASSQGRTEAYEQY
TRBJ2-3 TRBV5-1 ASTAILAGADTQY
TRBJ2-2 TRBV5-4 ASSLERTGGPGELF
TRBJ2-7 TRBV28 ASSFRRDEQY
TRBJ1-3 TRBV30 AWSGGDPSGNTIY
TRBJ2-2 TRBV19 ASSKPGQRNTGELF
TRBJ2-3 TRBV11-2 ASSSPDVGTSGSYTQY
TRBJ2-1 TRBV5-1 ASGTSGPYNEQF
TRBJ2-7 TRBV29-1 SVASGVGPYEQY
TRBJ1-1 TRBV30 AFAIGTVNTEAF
TRBJ1-3 TRBV4-1 ASSTHRGIGAGNTIY
TRBJ2-3 TRBV28 ASSRDRVTDTQY
TRBJ1-5 TRBV28 ASSLSVGGSQPQH
TRBJ1-5 TRBV7-7 ASSQGIGQPQH
TRBJ1-5 TRBV7-2 ASSSPGTGYGQPQH
TRBJ2-7 TRBV5-1 ASSLNVPGTSPSEQY
TRBJ1-2 TRBV29-1 SAPSVGGTRA
TRBJ2-1 TRBV7-9 ASSLSRGFGEQF
TRBJ2-7 TRBV6-5 ASSYSGLSTYEQY
TRBJ2-1 TRBV4-1 ASSQVALSYNEQF
TRBJ1-3 TRBV6-1 ASSVGQEYSGNTIY
TRBJ2-1 TRBV7-6 ASSSEGSEQF
TRBJ2-5 TRBV19 ASSSSGAGKTQY
TRBJ1-1 TRBV5-1 ASAIRGAMNTEAF
TRBJ1-4 TRBV21-1 ASSKVLGGEKLF
TRBJ2-4 TRBV6-5 ASSSGALAKNIQY
TRBJ1-5 TRBV29-1 SALGGTGSNQPQH
TRBJ2-1 TRBV2 ASRRSMREGLAEQF
TRBJ2-5 TRBV10-1 ASSPDRGQETQY